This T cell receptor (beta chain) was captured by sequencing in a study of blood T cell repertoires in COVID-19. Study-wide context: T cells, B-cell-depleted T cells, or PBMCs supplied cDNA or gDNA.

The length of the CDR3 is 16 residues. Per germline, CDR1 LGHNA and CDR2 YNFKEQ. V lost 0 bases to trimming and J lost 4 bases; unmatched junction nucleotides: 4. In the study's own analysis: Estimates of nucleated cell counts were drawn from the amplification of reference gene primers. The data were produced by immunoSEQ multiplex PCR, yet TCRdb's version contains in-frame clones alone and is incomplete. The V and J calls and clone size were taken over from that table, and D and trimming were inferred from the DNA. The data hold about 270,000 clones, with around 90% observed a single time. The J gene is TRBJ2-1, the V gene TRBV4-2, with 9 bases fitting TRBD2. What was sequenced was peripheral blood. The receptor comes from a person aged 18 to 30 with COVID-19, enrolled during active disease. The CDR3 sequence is CASSQEFLAGYNEQFF. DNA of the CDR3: TGTGCCAGCAGCCAAGAGTTCCTAGCGGGGTACAATGAGCAGTTCTTC.